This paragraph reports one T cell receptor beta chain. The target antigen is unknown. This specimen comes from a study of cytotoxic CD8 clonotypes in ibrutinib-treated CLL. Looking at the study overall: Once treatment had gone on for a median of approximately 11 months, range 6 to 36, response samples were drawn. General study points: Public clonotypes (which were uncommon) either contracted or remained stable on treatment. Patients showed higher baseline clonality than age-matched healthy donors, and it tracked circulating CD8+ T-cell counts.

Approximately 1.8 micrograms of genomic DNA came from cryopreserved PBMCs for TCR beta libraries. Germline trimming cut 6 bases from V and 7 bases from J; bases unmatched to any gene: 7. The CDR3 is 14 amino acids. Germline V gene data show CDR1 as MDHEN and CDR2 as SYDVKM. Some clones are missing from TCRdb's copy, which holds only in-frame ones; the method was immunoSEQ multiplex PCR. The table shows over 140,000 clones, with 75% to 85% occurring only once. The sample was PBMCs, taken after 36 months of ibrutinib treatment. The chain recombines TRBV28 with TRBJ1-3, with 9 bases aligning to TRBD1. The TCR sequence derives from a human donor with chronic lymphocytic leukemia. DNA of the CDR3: TGTGCCAGCAGGGATACAGGGGGCTACAACACCATATATTTT. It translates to CASRDTGGYNTIYF.